The 4 T cell receptor beta chains given below trace back to one sample, sequenced in a study of CD8 T cells in Susac syndrome. Random hexamers primed reverse transcription of 0.5 to 1 ug RNA. TCRdb independently ran MiXCR on the immunoSEQ multiplex PCR reads; one entry per CDR3 protein. The sample includes around 230,000 distinct CDR3 sequences, nearly 97% of them seen just once. Sample: CD4+ T cells from PBMCs. These receptors were taken from a human donor with multiple sclerosis.

The chain joins TRBV15 to TRBJ1-1; perhaps TRBD1 as D (5 bases). CDR1 is LNHNV and CDR2 is YYDKDF in the germline V gene (reference sequence). Between the trimmed V and J ends, which lost 4 bases and 0 bases, there was a span of 6 bases. This CDR3 contains 13 residues. The CDR3 DNA follows: TGTGCCACCAGCACGGGGGTGAACACTGAAGCTTTCTTT. This gives the protein CATSTGVNTEAFF.

J is TRBJ2-2 and V is TRBV29-1, with 7 bases lining up with TRBD2. After removal of 6 bases from V and 1 base from J, the junction contained 11 bases not matched to a gene. The CDR3 length is 16 residues. Germline lookup yields CDR1 SQVTM and CDR2 ANQGSEA. The CDR3 DNA reads as TGCAGCGTCGGCGGACGCGGCGGGGGGAACACCGGGGAGCTGTTTTTT. This gives the protein CSVGGRGGGNTGELFF.

The genes are TRBV28 and TRBJ2-7; no definite D call. There are 15 residues in the CDR3. The V end lost 6 bases, the J end lost 6 bases, and 21 bases lay between the germline ends. Germline V gene data show CDR1 as MDHEN and CDR2 as SYDVKM. The CDR3 DNA follows: TGTGCCAGCAGCAGTACCGTCGGACGTTCCGGCGAGCAGTACTTC. This sequence encodes CASSSTVGRSGEQYF.

V and J are TRBV3-1 and TRBJ1-2; perhaps TRBD1 as D (5 bases). The ends were cut back, 5 bases at V and 8 bases at J, with 12 bases in the middle. Germline values: CDR1 LGHDT, CDR2 YNNKEL (reference sequence). The CDR3 length is 12 residues. The CDR3 DNA reads TGTGCCAGCAGCTTCCCGGGGGGAGGCTACACCTTC. It encodes CASSFPGGGYTF. The full variable domain, in which reference TRBV3-1 and TRBJ1-2 provide the parts outside the CDR3, is DTAVSQTPKYLVTQMGNDKSIKCEQNLGHDTMYWYKQDSKKFLKIMFSYNNKELIINETVPNRFSPKSPDKAHLNLHINSLELGDSAVYFCASSFPGGGYTFGSGTRLTVV.